A single sample is the source of the 25 T cell receptor beta chains below, sequenced in a study of blood T cell repertoires in COVID-19. Clones were sequenced by immunoSEQ multiplex PCR, and TCRdb holds only the in-frame ones, with some missing. The table lists some 170,000 clones, around three quarters of them singletons. The sequenced sample consisted of peripheral blood. The receptors were gathered from a man aged 60-69 years with acute or convalescent COVID-19.

The J gene is TRBJ1-6, the V gene TRBV7-9; D possibly corresponds to TRBD1 (5 bases). The germline gives CDR1 SEHNR, CDR2 FQNEAQ (reference sequence). This CDR3 is 12 amino acids long. Trimming left V 1 base short and J 13 bases short, with 8 bases between. DNA of the CDR3: TGTGCCAGCAGCTTAGTGGGGGGGCCCCTCCACTTT. Its translation is CASSLVGGPLHF.

J is TRBJ2-4 and V is TRBV7-2; the match to TRBD1 covers 8 bases. This CDR3 spans 13 amino acids. V was pared by 4 bases and J by 6 bases, with 2 bases of the junction left unmatched. Germline V gene lookup returns CDR1 SGHTA and CDR2 FQGNSA. CDR3 region: CASSYDRGNIQYF. The CDR3 coding sequence is TGTGCCAGCAGCTACGACAGGGGAAACATTCAGTACTTC.

This clone has more than one count but fewer than ten. J is TRBJ1-2 and V is TRBV12-3 or TRBV12-4; 10 bases line up with TRBD1. The J segment lost 7 bases and the V segment lost 3 bases, leaving 2 bases of the junction unmatched. The CDR3 extends over 13 amino acids. For the CDR3, the DNA is TGTGCCAGCAGTTTCGACAGGGGGCTTGGCTACACCTTC. As protein: CASSFDRGLGYTF.

This clone has just a few counts. The V gene is TRBV6-1, the J gene TRBJ2-5; 9 positions match TRBD2. The junction had 15 bases not matched to a gene; V was cut back by 2 bases and J by 5 bases. Germline V lookup: CDR1 MNHNS, CDR2 SASEGT. CDR3 length equals 18 residues. The CDR3 DNA sequence: TGTGCCAGCAGTGAAACTGCAAGTTCTAGCGGGGCCTGGGAGACCCAGTACTTC. Protein sequence: CASSETASSSGAWETQYF.

V and J are TRBV6-2 or TRBV6-3 and TRBJ2-1; 15 nucleotides line up with TRBD2. The junction had 6 bases not matched to a gene; V was cut back by 5 bases and J by 4 bases. The CDR3 runs to 17 residues. Per the germline V gene, CDR1 is MNHEY and CDR2 is SVGEGT. The CDR3 DNA follows: TGTGCCAGCAGTCCCCGGACTAGCGGGGGGGCTTACAATGAGCAGTTCTTC. It translates to CASSPRTSGGAYNEQFF.

The V and J genes are TRBV3-1 (or the pseudogene TRBV3-2) and TRBJ2-1; 7 bases fit TRBD1. The germline V gene has CDR1 LGHDT and CDR2 YNNKEL (reference sequence). J gave up 3 bases and V 4 bases, and 15 bases lay outside the gene matches. The CDR3 runs to 18 residues. This chain's CDR3 is CASSPPTGAQTNYNEQFF. In DNA, the CDR3 is TGTGCCAGCAGCCCCCCTACAGGGGCACAAACCAACTACAATGAGCAGTTCTTC.

V and J are TRBV6-5 and TRBJ2-2; D perhaps matches TRBD1 (5 bases). V lost 6 bases to trimming and J lost 1 base, with 9 bases between them. This CDR3 is 14 amino acids long. Per the germline V gene, CDR1 is MNHEY and CDR2 is SVGAGI. The CDR3 spells CASSGHRNTGELFF. DNA of the CDR3: TGTGCCAGCAGCGGACACCGGAACACCGGGGAGCTGTTTTTT.

This clone was counted between two and nine times. J is TRBJ2-5 and V is TRBV2; 11 nucleotides agree with TRBD1. The junction had 6 bases not matched to a gene; V was cut back by 7 bases and J by 5 bases. CDR3 length: 14 residues. Germline loops: CDR1 SNHLY, CDR2 FYNNEI. Here the CDR3 reads CASTWTGGLETQYF. As DNA, the CDR3 is TGTGCCAGCACCTGGACAGGGGGCTTGGAGACCCAGTACTTC.

This chain links TRBV3-1 (or the pseudogene TRBV3-2) with TRBJ2-7; maybe TRBD1 (5 bases). This CDR3 region has 13 residues. From germline, CDR1 is LGHDT and CDR2 YNNKEL (reference sequence). V dropped 0 bases and J dropped 7 bases, with 10 bases sitting between them. The CDR3 DNA is TGTGCCAGCAGCCAAGACATCAGGGATGAGCAGTACTTC. It codes for CASSQDIRDEQYF.

This clone has only a few counts. The V and J genes are TRBV27 and TRBJ1-2; D ambiguous. V lost 3 bases and J 4 bases, leaving 12 bases between the germline ends. The CDR3 consists of 14 residues. Germline V CDR1 and CDR2: MNHEY, SMNVEV (reference sequence). In DNA form, the CDR3 reads TGTGCCAGCAGTTTCGGTTCGGGAATCTATGGCTACACCTTC. It translates to CASSFGSGIYGYTF.

The chain uses TRBV9 and TRBJ2-2, with a tentative D call TRBD1 (8 bases). This CDR3 spans 15 amino acids. Trimming removed 5 bases at V and 0 bases at J, with 11 bases between. Germline CDR1 and CDR2: SGDLS and YYNGEE. CDR3 sequence: CASRTGGANTGELFF. As DNA, the CDR3 is TGTGCCAGCAGAACAGGGGGGGCGAACACCGGGGAGCTGTTTTTT.

This chain connects TRBV5-6 to TRBJ2-1; tentative D call: TRBD2 (5 bases). The CDR3 is 13 amino acids. Trimming stripped 4 bases from V and 9 bases from J, with 14 bases between. Germline V lookup: CDR1 SGHDT, CDR2 YYEEEE. CDR3 coding DNA: TGTGCCAGCAGCCCCCCGGGATCTAGTGAGCAGTTCTTC. Amino acids: CASSPPGSSEQFF.

The chain carries TRBV6-1 and TRBJ2-1, with 8 positions matching TRBD2. This CDR3 is 17 amino acids long. Germline loops: CDR1 MNHNS, CDR2 SASEGT. The J segment lost 0 bases and the V segment lost 3 bases, leaving 7 bases of the junction unmatched. The CDR3 loop reads CASSDGGGPISYNEQFF. CDR3 nucleotides: TGTGCCAGCAGTGACGGCGGGGGGCCTATCTCCTACAATGAGCAGTTCTTC.

V gene TRBV7-2 combines with J gene TRBJ1-2; 11 bases agree with TRBD1. Germline CDR1 is SGHTA and CDR2 is FQGNSA. Trimming cost V 3 bases and J 4 bases; bases outside gene matches: 7. The CDR3 covers 16 residues. CDR3 sequence: CASSFSGQGASYGYTF. CDR3 in DNA: TGTGCCAGCAGCTTCTCCGGACAGGGGGCAAGCTATGGCTACACCTTC.

The chain links TRBV6-5 to TRBJ2-2; 8 nucleotides match TRBD1. CDR1 is MNHEY and CDR2 is SVGAGI in the germline V gene. The trim removed 6 bases at V and 4 bases at J, leaving 7 bases unmatched. The CDR3 consists of 15 residues. This CDR3 reads CASRLQGVGTGELFF. CDR3 DNA: TGTGCCAGCAGACTACAGGGGGTTGGCACCGGGGAGCTGTTTTTT.

The chain couples TRBV10-3 to TRBJ1-5, with 7 bases lining up with TRBD1. CDR1 is ENHRY, CDR2 SYGVKD, per germline. Trimming removed 0 bases from V and 7 bases from J; junction bases left unmatched: 9. The CDR3 is made up of 16 amino acids. This CDR3 reads CAISESIVAGGQPQHF. CDR3 nucleotides: TGTGCCATCAGTGAGTCGATAGTCGCAGGGGGACAGCCCCAGCATTTT.

The chain carries TRBV6-5 and TRBJ1-5; TRBD1 matches 8 bases. CDR3 length: 15 residues. With 7 bases clipped from V and 0 bases from J, the junction kept 5 bases outside the gene matches. Germline lookup yields CDR1 MNHEY and CDR2 SVGAGI. The CDR3 region is CASMTGDYSNQPQHF. DNA of the CDR3: TGTGCCAGCATGACAGGGGATTATAGCAATCAGCCCCAGCATTTT.

This clone came up a few times. This rearrangement joins TRBV7-3 to TRBJ2-1, with no clear D. Germline lookup yields CDR1 SGHTA and CDR2 FQGTGA. This CDR3 contains 13 residues. V was clipped by 2 bases and J by 6 bases, with 8 bases between them. The CDR3 DNA follows: TGTGCCAGCAGCTTAGACTCGGGCAATGAGCAGTTCTTC. As protein: CASSLDSGNEQFF. Variable domain in full (rest from reference TRBV7-3 and TRBJ2-1): GAGVSQTPSNKVTEKGKYVELRCDPISGHTALYWYRQSLGQGPEFLIYFQGTGAADDSGLPNDRFFAVRPEGSVSTLKIQRTERGDSAVYLCASSLDSGNEQFFGPGTRLTVL.

The rearrangement links TRBV10-3 to TRBJ1-1; TRBD1 matches at 7 bases. Germline-derived CDR1 and CDR2 are ENHRY and SYGVKD. J gave up 0 bases and V 5 bases, and 9 bases lay outside the gene matches. The CDR3 is 16 residues long. The CDR3 DNA sequence: TGTGCCATCAGTCAAGGAGGGGGCGCAATGAACACTGAAGCTTTCTTT. Its protein is CAISQGGGAMNTEAFF.

This chain links TRBV5-8 with TRBJ2-3; D gene uncertain. The CDR3 runs to 16 residues. Germline CDR1 and CDR2: SGHTS and YDEGEE. Trimming took 4 bases from V and 1 from J, leaving 16 bases between them. The CDR3 region is CASSPGRLGGTDTQYF. CDR3 nucleotides: TGTGCCAGCAGCCCCGGAAGATTGGGCGGCACAGATACGCAGTATTTT.

J is TRBJ1-5 and V is TRBV4-1; D unclear. The CDR3 consists of 13 residues. Trimming cost V 0 bases and J 7 bases, with 7 bases left between them. Germline lookup yields CDR1 MGHRA and CDR2 YSYEKL. The CDR3 reads CASSQDLKQPQHF. The CDR3 DNA reads as TGCGCCAGCAGCCAAGATCTAAAGCAGCCCCAGCATTTT.

The rearrangement joins TRBV4-2 to TRBJ2-7; D is perhaps TRBD2 (5 bases). This CDR3 comprises 15 residues. V was clipped by 0 bases and J by 5 bases, with 14 bases between them. Germline V gives CDR1 LGHNA, CDR2 YNFKEQ. The CDR3 DNA follows: TGTGCCAGCAGCCAAGATCGGGCTAGCTCAGACGAGCAGTACTTC. Its translation is CASSQDRASSDEQYF.

This chain joins TRBV30 and TRBJ1-1; D may be TRBD1 (5 bases). Germline V gene sequence: CDR1 GTSNPN, CDR2 SVGIG (reference sequence). Trimming took 1 base from V and 0 from J, leaving 12 bases between them. The CDR3 sequence is 15 residues long. The CDR3 DNA reads TGTGCCTGGAGTGCAGGGATAGGGTTGAACACTGAAGCTTTCTTT. Translated: CAWSAGIGLNTEAFF.

J is TRBJ2-5 and V is TRBV9; TRBD1 matches at 10 bases. The CDR3 contains 16 residues. Trimming cost V 0 bases and J 4 bases; bases outside gene matches: 6. The V gene's germline CDR1 is SGDLS and CDR2 YYNGEE. The CDR3 DNA is TGTGCCAGCAGCGTAGAGGGGACAGGGGCTGGAGAGACCCAGTACTTC. Its protein product is CASSVEGTGAGETQYF.

Only a few counts were recorded for this clone. DNA of the CDR3: TGTGCCAGCAGTTACACAGGACACCAGCCCCAGCATTTT. Its protein is CASSYTGHQPQHF. The chain links TRBV6-2 or TRBV6-3 to TRBJ1-5; tentatively, D is TRBD1 (5 bases). This CDR3 is 13 amino acids long. V lost 2 bases to trimming and J lost 7 bases, with 9 bases between them. CDR1 and CDR2 from the germline V gene are MNHEY and SVGEGT.